The clone carrying this TCR beta chain was observed many times. The antigen is not known. This record belongs to a study of T cells in Graves' hyperthyroidism and ophthalmopathy. Study-level findings and limits: Most thyroid clonotypes expanded above 0.001 appeared in blood too.

The investigators amplified TCR beta CDR3 regions from RNA transcripts. The TCR CDR3 was amplified in a first-round RT-PCR using the HTBI primer set. One entry per CDR3 protein results from TCRdb running MiXCR on the multiplex PCR reads. The sample carries a few hundred thousand distinct CDR3 sequences, 15% recorded once. Germline CDR1 DFQATT, CDR2 SNEGSKA (reference sequence). CDR3 length: 15 residues. Trimming cost V 7 bases and J 0 bases, with 18 bases left between them. Subjects aged 18 to 65 presented with newly diagnosed hyperthyroidism of less than 2 months' duration. Diagnoses were established using clinical symptoms, serum thyroxine and TRAb, thyroid ultrasound and orbital computed tomography. Fresh peripheral blood, 7.5 to 10 ml, was the source of the PBMCs.

The chain recombines TRBV20-1 with TRBJ1-1, with D uncertain. This TCR was sampled from a woman in her thirties with Graves' hyperthyroidism. Sequencing was performed on blood. This chain's CDR3 is CSVVQNRWVNTEAFF. In nucleotides, the CDR3 is TGCAGTGTTGTCCAAAATCGGTGGGTGAACACTGAAGCTTTCTTT.